Shown below are 20 T cell receptor beta chains from a single sample sequenced in a study of T cell changes during pregnancy in multiple sclerosis. The repertoire was sequenced with immunoSEQ multiplex PCR; TCRdb's copy has only in-frame clones and lacks some. The table includes around 69,000 clones, around 94% detected once. The source material was peripheral blood, sampled in the third trimester of pregnancy. The receptors come from a female donor with multiple sclerosis, enrolled in a pregnancy study.

This clone was seen just once. The V call is TRBV12-5, the J call TRBJ1-1; tentatively, D is TRBD1 (6 bases). The CDR3 has 14 residues. Germline V gene data show CDR1 as LGHNT and CDR2 as FRNRAP. Trimming removed 1 base at V and 5 bases at J, with 11 bases between. The CDR3 protein is CASGLGGRWTEAFF. Here the CDR3 DNA reads TGTGCTAGTGGTTTGGGGGGGCGGTGGACTGAAGCTTTCTTT.

The chain recombines TRBV4-3 with TRBJ2-1; perhaps TRBD1 as D (6 bases). Germline loops: CDR1 LGHNA, CDR2 YSLEER. The CDR3 has 15 amino acids. Trimming took off 5 bases at V and 0 bases at J, with 11 bases between the two ends. The DNA for the CDR3 is TGCGCCAGCAGCTCCTCAGGGGCCTCCTACAATGAGCAGTTCTTC. Its translation is CASSSSGASYNEQFF.

The rearrangement joins TRBV4-1 to TRBJ2-1; 8 nucleotides match TRBD2. The CDR3 has 13 residues. V shed 7 bases and J 6 bases; nucleotides not matched to a gene: 5. Germline lookup yields CDR1 MGHRA and CDR2 YSYEKL. The CDR3 DNA reads TGCGCCAGCAATTCGGGGGGGTTCAATGAGCAGTTCTTC. Translation: CASNSGGFNEQFF.

The CDR3 nucleotides are TGTGCCAGCAGTGAAAGGGCGGGAGAGGGTTCAGATACGCAGTATTTT. Translation gives CASSERAGEGSDTQYF. The gene calls are TRBV6-1 and TRBJ2-3, with TRBD2 matching over 7 bases. The germline V gene encodes CDR1 MNHNS and CDR2 SASEGT. This CDR3 is built from 16 residues. V lost 2 bases, J lost 4 bases, and 9 bases stayed unmatched.

This clone was seen a few times. The CDR3 loop reads CASSLPTSTGGPGYTF. The CDR3 DNA is TGTGCCAGCAGTTTACCTACTTCGACAGGGGGGCCTGGCTACACCTTC. The chain couples TRBV28 to TRBJ1-2, with 9 bases aligning to TRBD1. J gave up 7 bases and V 2 bases, and 11 bases lay outside the gene matches. The CDR3 has 16 residues. Per germline, CDR1 MDHEN and CDR2 SYDVKM.

The V and J genes are TRBV21-1 and TRBJ2-2; the table's D call TRBD2 went unverified against the DNA. TRBV21-1 is labeled a pseudogene. The CDR3 contains 15 residues. The CDR3 here is CASSTGLENTGELFF. The CDR3 DNA reads as TGTGCCAGCAGCACCGGACTAGAGAACACCGGGGAGCTGTTTTTT.

The V and J genes are TRBV7-9 and TRBJ1-1, with a tentative D call TRBD1 (5 bases). From germline, CDR1 is SEHNR and CDR2 FQNEAQ (reference sequence). Between the trimmed V and J ends, which lost 1 base and 4 bases, there was a span of 13 bases. CDR3 length equals 15 residues. Here the CDR3 reads CASSLGEGRGTEAFF. CDR3 bases: TGTGCCAGCAGCTTAGGTGAGGGGAGGGGCACTGAAGCTTTCTTT.

The rearrangement uses TRBV28 and TRBJ1-4; tentative D call: TRBD1 (6 bases). Trimming took off 7 bases at V and 7 bases at J, with 16 bases between the two ends. The CDR3 totals 14 residues. Germline V CDR1 and CDR2: MDHEN, SYDVKM. In DNA form, the CDR3 reads TGTGCCAGCACTTCAGCAGGGGCGCGTGAAAAACTGTTTTTT. Protein sequence: CASTSAGAREKLFF.

V is TRBV27 and J is TRBJ1-5, with 7 bases fitting TRBD1. V lost 6 bases and J lost 2; bases outside the gene matches: 4. The germline gives CDR1 MNHEY, CDR2 SMNVEV (reference sequence). This CDR3 comprises 14 residues. CDR3 sequence reads: CASSPDRGNQPQHF. As DNA, the CDR3 is TGTGCCAGCAGCCCCGACAGGGGCAATCAGCCCCAGCATTTT.

The chain is built from TRBV7-9 and TRBJ2-1; 7 bases map to TRBD2. The J segment lost 8 bases and the V segment lost 5 bases, leaving 12 bases of the junction unmatched. CDR1 SEHNR and CDR2 FQNEAQ come from the germline V gene (reference sequence). This CDR3 has 15 amino acids. CDR3 sequence (DNA): TGTGCCAGCAGCCCCCGCGGCGGGAGTGGACATGAGCAGTTCTTC. Protein product: CASSPRGGSGHEQFF.

The CDR3 bases are TGTGCCTGGAGTGTTGGGGGGGCTCGGAATTCACCCCTCCACTTT. It specifies CAWSVGGARNSPLHF. V gene TRBV30 combines with J gene TRBJ1-6; perhaps TRBD1 as D (6 bases). Germline lookup yields CDR1 GTSNPN and CDR2 SVGIG (reference sequence). The CDR3 is 15 amino acids. The ends were cut back, 0 bases at V and 7 bases at J, with 13 bases in the middle.

This sequence joins TRBV5-4 and TRBJ2-3; 8 bases fit TRBD2. Germline V lookup: CDR1 SGHNT, CDR2 YYREEE (reference sequence). Losses at the gene ends were 0 bases for V and 5 bases for J; bases not matched to a gene: 5. The CDR3 totals 15 residues. CDR3 loop: CASSLEAGVLDTQYF. CDR3 DNA: TGTGCCAGCAGCTTGGAAGCGGGAGTGCTAGATACGCAGTATTTT.

The chain has TRBV14 and TRBJ1-2; D is undetermined. The germline V gene encodes CDR1 SGHDN and CDR2 FVKESK. The CDR3 loop spans 12 amino acids. Trimming took off 4 bases at V and 3 bases at J, with 6 bases between the two ends. CDR3 nucleotides: TGTGCCAGCAGCCCCCGAGACTATGGCTACACCTTC. It codes for CASSPRDYGYTF.

The V and J genes are TRBV6-5 and TRBJ1-1, with 9 positions matching TRBD1. The CDR3 extends over 14 amino acids. CDR1 and CDR2 from the germline V gene are MNHEY and SVGAGI. The V and J ends lost 8 bases and 5 bases, in that order; junction bases with no gene match: 9. The chain's CDR3 is CASWTGAAYTEAFF. CDR3 nucleotide sequence: TGTGCCAGCTGGACAGGGGCCGCCTATACTGAAGCTTTCTTT.

This sequence joins TRBV6-1 and TRBJ1-2; D gene ambiguous. The CDR3 extends over 17 amino acids. Germline values: CDR1 MNHNS, CDR2 SASEGT. Trimming left V 1 base short and J 0 bases short, with 15 bases between. CDR3 DNA: TGTGCCAGCAGTGAAGGGAAGAGACAAGTCACTAACTATGGCTACACCTTC. This gives the protein CASSEGKRQVTNYGYTF.

The chain links TRBV4-2 to TRBJ2-2; no firm D call. The germline gives CDR1 LGHNA, CDR2 YNFKEQ. CDR3 size: 16 residues. V dropped 6 bases and J dropped 0 bases, with 14 bases sitting between them. Here the CDR3 DNA reads TGTGCCAGCAGAACCACTGTAGCAGCGAACACCGGGGAGCTGTTTTTT. Its translation is CASRTTVAANTGELFF.

This chain uses TRBV18 with TRBJ1-2; D possibly corresponds to TRBD1 (6 bases). Per the germline V gene, CDR1 is KGHSH and CDR2 is LQKENI. V was clipped by 3 bases and J by 4 bases, with 21 bases between them. The CDR3 is made up of 17 amino acids. The chain's CDR3 is CASSPNRASLGGYGYTF. DNA of the CDR3: TGTGCCAGCTCACCGAACCGGGCCTCCCTAGGGGGCTATGGCTACACCTTC.

The V and J genes are TRBV18 and TRBJ2-7; TRBD1 aligns across 9 bases. V lost 3 bases, J lost 1 base, and 7 bases stayed unmatched. This CDR3 is built from 16 residues. Germline CDR1 and CDR2: KGHSH and LQKENI. The CDR3 bases are TGTGCCAGCTCACCGAGTCAAGACAGGGGGTCCTACGAGCAGTACTTC. As protein: CASSPSQDRGSYEQYF.

The chain joins TRBV5-1 to TRBJ1-5, with a weak D call TRBD1 (5 bases). This CDR3 spans 15 amino acids. V shed 1 base and J shed 7 bases, with 15 bases lying between them. Germline V gene sequence: CDR1 SGHRS, CDR2 YFSETQ. In nucleotides, the CDR3 is TGCGCCAGCAGCTTGTCGTCAGGGTCAGGGCAGCCCCAGCATTTT. Protein: CASSLSSGSGQPQHF.

This clone was seen once. The chain joins TRBV7-9 to TRBJ2-1, with 10 bases aligning to TRBD2. V trimming: 7 bases; J trimming: 9 bases; junction bases outside the gene matches: 9. The CDR3 totals 14 residues. The germline gives CDR1 SEHNR, CDR2 FQNEAQ (reference sequence). The CDR3 bases are TGTGCCAGCACTAGACGGGAGCGGGAGGGTGAGCAGTTCTTC. Translation gives CASTRREREGEQFF. The full variable domain, in which reference TRBV7-9 and TRBJ2-1 provide the parts outside the CDR3, is DTGVSQNPRHKITKRGQNVTFRCDPISEHNRLYWYRQTLGQGPEFLTYFQNEAQLEKSRLLSDRFSAERPKGSFSTLEIQRTEQGDSAMYLCASTRREREGEQFFGPGTRLTVL.